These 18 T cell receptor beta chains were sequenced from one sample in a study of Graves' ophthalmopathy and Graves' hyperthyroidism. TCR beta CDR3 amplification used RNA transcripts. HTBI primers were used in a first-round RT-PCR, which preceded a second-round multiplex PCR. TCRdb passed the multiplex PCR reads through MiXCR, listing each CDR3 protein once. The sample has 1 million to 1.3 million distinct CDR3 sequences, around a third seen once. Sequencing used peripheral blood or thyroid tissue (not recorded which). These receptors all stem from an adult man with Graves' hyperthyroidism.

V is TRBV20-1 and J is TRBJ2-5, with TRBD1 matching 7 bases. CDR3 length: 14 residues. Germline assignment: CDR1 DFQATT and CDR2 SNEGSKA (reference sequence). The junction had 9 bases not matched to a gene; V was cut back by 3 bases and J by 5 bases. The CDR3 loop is CSASHRGSRETQYF. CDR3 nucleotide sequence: TGCAGTGCTAGTCACAGGGGCTCACGGGAGACCCAGTACTTC.

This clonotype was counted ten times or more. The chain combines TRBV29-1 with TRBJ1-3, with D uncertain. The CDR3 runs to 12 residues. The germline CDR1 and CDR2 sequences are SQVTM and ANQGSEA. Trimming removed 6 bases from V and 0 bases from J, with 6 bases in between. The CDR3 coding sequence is TGCAGCGTCCAGGACTCTGGAAACACCATATATTTT. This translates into CSVQDSGNTIYF.

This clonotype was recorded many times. CDR3: CATSGQSYEQYF. In DNA form, the CDR3 reads TGTGCCACCAGTGGACAGTCCTACGAGCAGTACTTC. The chain links TRBV24-1 to TRBJ2-7, with TRBD1 as a possible D gene (5 bases). This CDR3 contains 12 residues. Germline CDR1 reads KGHDR; CDR2 reads SFDVKD. V was trimmed by 5 bases and J by 1 base, leaving 5 bases between them.

CDR3 sequence (DNA): TGTGCCAGCAGCTTTATTGAGGGTTCCTACGAGCAGTACTTC. It specifies CASSFIEGSYEQYF. The chain couples TRBV11-2 to TRBJ2-7; tentative D call: TRBD2 (5 bases). The CDR3 sequence is 14 residues long. V was trimmed by 3 bases and J by 1 base, leaving 10 bases between them. Germline values: CDR1 SGHAT, CDR2 FQNNGV.

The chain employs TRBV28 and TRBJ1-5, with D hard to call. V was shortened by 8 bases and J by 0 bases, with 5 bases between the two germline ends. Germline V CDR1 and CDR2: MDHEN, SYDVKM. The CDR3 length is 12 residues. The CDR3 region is CASYGSNQPQHF. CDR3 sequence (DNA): TGTGCCAGCTACGGTAGCAATCAGCCCCAGCATTTT.

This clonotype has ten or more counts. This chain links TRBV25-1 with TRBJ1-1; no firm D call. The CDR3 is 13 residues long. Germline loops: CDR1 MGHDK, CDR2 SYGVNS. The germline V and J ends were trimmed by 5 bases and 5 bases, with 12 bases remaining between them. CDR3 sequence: CASSWGGRTEAFF. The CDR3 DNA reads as TGTGCCAGCAGTTGGGGAGGGAGGACTGAAGCTTTCTTT.

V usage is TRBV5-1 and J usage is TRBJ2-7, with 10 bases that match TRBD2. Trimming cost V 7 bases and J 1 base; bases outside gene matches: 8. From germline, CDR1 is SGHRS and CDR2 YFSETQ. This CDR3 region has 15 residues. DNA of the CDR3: TGCGCCAGCTCTTCTAGCGGGAGTAGTTCCTACGAGCAGTACTTC. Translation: CASSSSGSSSYEQYF.

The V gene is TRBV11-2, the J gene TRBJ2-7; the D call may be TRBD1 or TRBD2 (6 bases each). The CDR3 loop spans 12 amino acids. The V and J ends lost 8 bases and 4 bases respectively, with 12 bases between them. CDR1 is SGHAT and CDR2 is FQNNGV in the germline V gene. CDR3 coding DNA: TGTGCCAGCGTGGGGGGCGGATACGAGCAGTACTTC. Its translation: CASVGGGYEQYF.

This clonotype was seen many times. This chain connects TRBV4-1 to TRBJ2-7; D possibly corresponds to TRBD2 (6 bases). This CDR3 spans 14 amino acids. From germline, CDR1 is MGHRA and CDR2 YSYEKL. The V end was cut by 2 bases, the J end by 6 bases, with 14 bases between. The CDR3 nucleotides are TGCGCCAGCAGCCAACCCGGGGGTTCTGGCGAGCAGTACTTC. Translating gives CASSQPGGSGEQYF.

Here the CDR3 reads CAINRLAGVSENTGELFF. Written as DNA, the CDR3 is TGTGCCATCAACCGACTAGCGGGAGTGAGCGAAAACACCGGGGAGCTGTTTTTT. The rearrangement links TRBV10-3 to TRBJ2-2, with 12 nucleotides matching TRBD2. The V segment lost 7 bases and the J segment 2 bases; nucleotides outside the gene matches: 11. CDR3 length equals 18 residues. CDR1 and CDR2 from the germline V gene are ENHRY and SYGVKD.

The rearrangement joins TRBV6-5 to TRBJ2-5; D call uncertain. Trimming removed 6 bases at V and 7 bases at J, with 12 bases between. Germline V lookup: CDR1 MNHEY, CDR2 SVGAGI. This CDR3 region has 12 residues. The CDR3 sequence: CASSPVWGTQYF. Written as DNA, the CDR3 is TGTGCCAGCAGCCCCGTCTGGGGGACCCAGTACTTC.

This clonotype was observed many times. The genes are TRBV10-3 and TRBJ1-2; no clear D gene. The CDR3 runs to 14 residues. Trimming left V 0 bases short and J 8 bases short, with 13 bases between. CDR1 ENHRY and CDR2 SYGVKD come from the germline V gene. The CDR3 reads CAISESFRLSGYTF. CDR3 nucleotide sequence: TGTGCCATCAGTGAGTCCTTCCGGTTAAGCGGCTACACCTTC.

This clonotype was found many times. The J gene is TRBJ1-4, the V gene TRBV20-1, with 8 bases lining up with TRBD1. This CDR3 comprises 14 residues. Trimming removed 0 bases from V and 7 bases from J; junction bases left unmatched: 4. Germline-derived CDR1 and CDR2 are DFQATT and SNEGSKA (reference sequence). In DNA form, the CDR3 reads TGCAGTGCTAGAGAGCCCGACAGGGGTGAAAAACTGTTTTTT. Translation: CSAREPDRGEKLFF.

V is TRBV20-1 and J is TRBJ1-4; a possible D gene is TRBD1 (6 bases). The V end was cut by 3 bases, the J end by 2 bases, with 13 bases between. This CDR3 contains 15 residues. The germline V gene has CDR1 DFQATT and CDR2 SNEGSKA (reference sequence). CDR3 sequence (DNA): TGCAGTGCTAGGACCACAGGGTCTACTAATGAAAAACTGTTTTTT. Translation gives CSARTTGSTNEKLFF.

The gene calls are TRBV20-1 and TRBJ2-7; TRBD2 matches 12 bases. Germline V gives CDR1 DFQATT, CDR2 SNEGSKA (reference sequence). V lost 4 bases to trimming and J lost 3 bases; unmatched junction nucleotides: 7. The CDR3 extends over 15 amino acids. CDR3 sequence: CSATQTSGSFYEQYF. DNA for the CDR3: TGCAGTGCTACCCAGACTAGCGGGAGCTTCTACGAGCAGTACTTC.

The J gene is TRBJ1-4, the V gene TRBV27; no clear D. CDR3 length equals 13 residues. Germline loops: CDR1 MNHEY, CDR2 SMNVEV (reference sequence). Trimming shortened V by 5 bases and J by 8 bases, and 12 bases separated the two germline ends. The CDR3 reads CASSPMRREKLFF. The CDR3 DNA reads TGTGCCAGCAGTCCAATGAGGAGGGAAAAACTGTTTTTT.

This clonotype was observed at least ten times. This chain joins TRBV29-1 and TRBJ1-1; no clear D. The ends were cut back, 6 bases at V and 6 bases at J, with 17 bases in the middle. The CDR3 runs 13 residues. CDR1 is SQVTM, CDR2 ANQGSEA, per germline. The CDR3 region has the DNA TGCAGCGTCGTCGTTGGTACAGCCTCTGAAGCTTTCTTT. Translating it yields CSVVVGTASEAFF.

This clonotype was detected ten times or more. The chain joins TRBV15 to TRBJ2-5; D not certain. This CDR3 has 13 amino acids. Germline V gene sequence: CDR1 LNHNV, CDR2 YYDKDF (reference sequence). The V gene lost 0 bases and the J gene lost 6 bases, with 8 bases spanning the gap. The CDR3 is CATSRDEVKTQYF. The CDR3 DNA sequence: TGTGCCACCAGCAGAGATGAGGTGAAGACCCAGTACTTC.